This TCR beta chain is drawn from a study of long-term antiretroviral therapy in people with HIV. Looking at the study overall: Sampling started about a decade before the 2015 immediate-ART recommendation.

Germline assignment: CDR1 SEHNR and CDR2 FQNEAQ (reference sequence). V was pared by 5 bases and J by 3 bases, with 14 bases between. The length of the CDR3 is 14 residues. Study-wide findings and caveats: Despite increasing after ART, diversity remained lower than that of transplant donor controls.

Version v3.0 of the immunoSEQ assay was performed at survey level. The protocol was immunoSEQ multiplex PCR, while the TCRdb copy is restricted to in-frame clones and leaves out a portion. The profile covers 25,000 to 35,000 clones, with over 75% appearing a single time and about 4.5% taken by the ten largest. Remarks on this clone: Antigen: not known.

The source of this sequence is a woman in her thirties or forties with HIV. The sample here was unsorted PBMCs, taken around 5 years after starting antiretroviral therapy. This rearrangement joins TRBV7-9 to TRBJ2-7; possible D gene TRBD1, 6 bases. The CDR3 DNA sequence: TGTGCCAGCAGCCCCCGAGACAGGAGCTACGAGCAGTACTTC. Its translation is CASSPRDRSYEQYF.